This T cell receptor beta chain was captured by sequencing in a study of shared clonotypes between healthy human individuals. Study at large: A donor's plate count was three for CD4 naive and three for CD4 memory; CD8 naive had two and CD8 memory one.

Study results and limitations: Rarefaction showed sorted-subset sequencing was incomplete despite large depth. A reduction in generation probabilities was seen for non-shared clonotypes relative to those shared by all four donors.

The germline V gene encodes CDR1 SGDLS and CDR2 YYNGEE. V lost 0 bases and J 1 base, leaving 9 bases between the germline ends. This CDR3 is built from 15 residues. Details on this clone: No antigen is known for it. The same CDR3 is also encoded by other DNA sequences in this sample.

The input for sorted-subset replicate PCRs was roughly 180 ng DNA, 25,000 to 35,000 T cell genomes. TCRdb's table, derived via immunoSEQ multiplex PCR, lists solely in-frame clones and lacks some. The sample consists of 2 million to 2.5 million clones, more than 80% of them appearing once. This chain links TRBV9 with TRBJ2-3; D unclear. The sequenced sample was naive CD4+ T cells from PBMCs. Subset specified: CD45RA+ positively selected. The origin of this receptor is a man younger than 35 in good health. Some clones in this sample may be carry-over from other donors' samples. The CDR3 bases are TGTGCCAGCAGCGTAGGAGCCGGCGGCACAGATACGCAGTATTTT. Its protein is CASSVGAGGTDTQYF. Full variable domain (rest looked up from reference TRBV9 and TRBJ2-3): DSGVTQTPKHLITATGQRVTLRCSPRSGDLSVYWYQQSLDQGLQFLIQYYNGEERAKGNILERFSAQQFPDLHSELNLSSLELGDSALYFCASSVGAGGTDTQYFGPGTRLTVL.